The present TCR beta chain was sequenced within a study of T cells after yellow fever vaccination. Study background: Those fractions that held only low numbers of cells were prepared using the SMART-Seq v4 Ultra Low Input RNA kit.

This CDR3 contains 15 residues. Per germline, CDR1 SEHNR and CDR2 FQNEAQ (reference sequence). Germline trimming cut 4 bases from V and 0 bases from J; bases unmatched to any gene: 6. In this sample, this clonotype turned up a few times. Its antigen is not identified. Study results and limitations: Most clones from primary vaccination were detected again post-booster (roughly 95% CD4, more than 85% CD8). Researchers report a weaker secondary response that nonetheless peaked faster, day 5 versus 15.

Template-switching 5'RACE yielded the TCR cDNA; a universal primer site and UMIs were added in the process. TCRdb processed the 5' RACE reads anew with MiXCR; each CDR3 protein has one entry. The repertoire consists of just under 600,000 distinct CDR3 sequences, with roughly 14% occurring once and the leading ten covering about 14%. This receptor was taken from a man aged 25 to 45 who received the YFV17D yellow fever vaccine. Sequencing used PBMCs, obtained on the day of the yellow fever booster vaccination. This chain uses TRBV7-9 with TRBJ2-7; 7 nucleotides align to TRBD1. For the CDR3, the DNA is TGTGCCAGCAGCTACGACAGGGTTCCCTCCTACGAGCAGTACTTC. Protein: CASSYDRVPSYEQYF.